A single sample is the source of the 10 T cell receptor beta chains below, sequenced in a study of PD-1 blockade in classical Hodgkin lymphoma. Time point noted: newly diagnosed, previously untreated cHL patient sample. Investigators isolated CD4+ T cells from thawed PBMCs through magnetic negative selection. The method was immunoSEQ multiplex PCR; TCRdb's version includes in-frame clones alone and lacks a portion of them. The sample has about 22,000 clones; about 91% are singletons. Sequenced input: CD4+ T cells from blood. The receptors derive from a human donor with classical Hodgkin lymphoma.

The CDR3 region is CASSVDVGEYYGYTF. The CDR3 DNA follows: TGTGCCAGCAGCGTAGATGTTGGGGAGTACTATGGCTACACCTTC. The rearrangement links TRBV9 to TRBJ1-2; D gene uncertain. This CDR3 has 15 amino acids. Trimming pared 0 bases from V and 3 bases from J, leaving 12 bases between. From germline, CDR1 is SGDLS and CDR2 YYNGEE.

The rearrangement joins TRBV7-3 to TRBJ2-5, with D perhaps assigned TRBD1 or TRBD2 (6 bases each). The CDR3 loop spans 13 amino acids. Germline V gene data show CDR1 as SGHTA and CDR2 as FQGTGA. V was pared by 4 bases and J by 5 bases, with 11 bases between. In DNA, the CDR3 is TGTGCCAGCAGCTCTAGGGGGGCGGAGACCCAGTACTTC. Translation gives CASSSRGAETQYF.

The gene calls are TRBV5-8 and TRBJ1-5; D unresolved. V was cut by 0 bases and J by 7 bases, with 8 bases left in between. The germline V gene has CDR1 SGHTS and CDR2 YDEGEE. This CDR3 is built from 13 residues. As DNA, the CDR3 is TGTGCCAGCAGCTTGGTGGGTCAGCAGCCCCAGCATTTT. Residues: CASSLVGQQPQHF.

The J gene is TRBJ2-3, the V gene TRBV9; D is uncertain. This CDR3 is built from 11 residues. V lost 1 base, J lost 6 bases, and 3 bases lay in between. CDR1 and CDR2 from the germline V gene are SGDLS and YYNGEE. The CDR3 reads CASSVKDTQYF. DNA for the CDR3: TGTGCCAGCAGCGTAAAGGATACGCAGTATTTT.

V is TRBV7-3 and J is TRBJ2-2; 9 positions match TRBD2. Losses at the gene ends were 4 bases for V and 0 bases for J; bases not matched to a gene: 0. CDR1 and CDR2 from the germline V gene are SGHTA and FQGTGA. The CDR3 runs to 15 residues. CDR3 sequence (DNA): TGTGCCAGCAGCTCTAGCGGGGCGAACACCGGGGAGCTGTTTTTT. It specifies CASSSSGANTGELFF.

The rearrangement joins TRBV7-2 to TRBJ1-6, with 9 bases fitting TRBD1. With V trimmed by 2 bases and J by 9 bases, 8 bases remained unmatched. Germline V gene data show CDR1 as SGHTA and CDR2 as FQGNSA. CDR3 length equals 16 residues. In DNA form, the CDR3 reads TGTGCCAGCAGCTTAACCGGGACAGGGATCGGTTCACCCCTCCACTTT. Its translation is CASSLTGTGIGSPLHF.

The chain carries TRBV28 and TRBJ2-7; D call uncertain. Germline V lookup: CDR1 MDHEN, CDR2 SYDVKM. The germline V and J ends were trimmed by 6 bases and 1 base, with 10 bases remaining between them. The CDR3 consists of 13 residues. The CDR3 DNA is TGTGCCAGCAGCGTACCACCATCCTACGAGCAGTACTTC. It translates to CASSVPPSYEQYF.

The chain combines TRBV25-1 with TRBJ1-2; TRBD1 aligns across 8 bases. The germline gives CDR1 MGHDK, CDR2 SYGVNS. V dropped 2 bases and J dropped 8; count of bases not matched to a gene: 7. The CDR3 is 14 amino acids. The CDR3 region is CASSEGWDRSGYTF. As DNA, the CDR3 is TGTGCCAGCAGTGAAGGTTGGGACAGGTCGGGCTACACCTTC.

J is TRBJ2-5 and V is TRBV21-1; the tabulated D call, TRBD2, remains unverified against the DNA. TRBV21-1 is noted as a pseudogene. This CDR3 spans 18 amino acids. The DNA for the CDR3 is TGTGCCAGCAGCAAAGCGCGGGGGACTAGAAAAACGGGGGAGACCCAGTACTTC. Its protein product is CASSKARGTRKTGETQYF.

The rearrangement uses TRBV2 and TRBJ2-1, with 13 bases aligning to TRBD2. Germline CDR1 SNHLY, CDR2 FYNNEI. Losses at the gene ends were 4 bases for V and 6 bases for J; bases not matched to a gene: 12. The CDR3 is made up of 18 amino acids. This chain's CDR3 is CASSGLAGGIGGANEQFF. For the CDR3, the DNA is TGTGCCAGCAGTGGACTAGCGGGAGGAATCGGGGGGGCCAATGAGCAGTTCTTC.